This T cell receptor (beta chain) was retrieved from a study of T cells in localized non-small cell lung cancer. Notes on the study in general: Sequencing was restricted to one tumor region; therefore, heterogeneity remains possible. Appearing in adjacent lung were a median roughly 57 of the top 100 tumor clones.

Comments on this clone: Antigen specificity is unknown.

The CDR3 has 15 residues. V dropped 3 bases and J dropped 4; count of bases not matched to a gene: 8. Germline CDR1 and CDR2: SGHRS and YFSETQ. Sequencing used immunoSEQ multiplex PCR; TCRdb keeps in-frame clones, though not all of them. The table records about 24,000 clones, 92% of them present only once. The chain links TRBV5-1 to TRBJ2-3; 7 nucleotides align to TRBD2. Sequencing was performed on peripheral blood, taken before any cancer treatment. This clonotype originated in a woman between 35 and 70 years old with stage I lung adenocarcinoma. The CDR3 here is CASSSFGGDSDTQYF. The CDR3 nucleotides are TGCGCCAGCAGCTCCTTTGGGGGGGACTCAGATACGCAGTATTTT.